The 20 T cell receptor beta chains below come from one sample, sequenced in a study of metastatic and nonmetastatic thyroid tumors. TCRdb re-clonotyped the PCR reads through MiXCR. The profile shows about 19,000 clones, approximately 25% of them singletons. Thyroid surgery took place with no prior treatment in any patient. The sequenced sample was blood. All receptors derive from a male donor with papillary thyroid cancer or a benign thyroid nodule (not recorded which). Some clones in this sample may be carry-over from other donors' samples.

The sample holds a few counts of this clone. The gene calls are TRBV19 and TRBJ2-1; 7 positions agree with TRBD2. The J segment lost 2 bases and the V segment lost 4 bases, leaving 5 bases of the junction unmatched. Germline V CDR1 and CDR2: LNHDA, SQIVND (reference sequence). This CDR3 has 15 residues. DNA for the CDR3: TGTGCCAGTAGTAGGCTAGCGGACACCTACAATGAGCAGTTCTTC. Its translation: CASSRLADTYNEQFF. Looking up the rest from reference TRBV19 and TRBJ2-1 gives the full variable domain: DGGITQSPKYLFRKEGQNVTLSCEQNLNHDAMYWYRQDPGQGLRLIYYSQIVNDFQKGDIAEGYSVSREKKESFPLTVTSAQKNPTAFYLCASSRLADTYNEQFFGPGTRLTVL.

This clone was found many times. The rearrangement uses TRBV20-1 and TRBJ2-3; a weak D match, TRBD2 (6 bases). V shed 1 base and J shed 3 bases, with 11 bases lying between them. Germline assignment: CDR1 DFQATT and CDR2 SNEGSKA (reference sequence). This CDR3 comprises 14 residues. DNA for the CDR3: TGCAGTGCTAGAGGGGGGGTGGCTACAGATACGCAGTATTTT. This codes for CSARGGVATDTQYF.

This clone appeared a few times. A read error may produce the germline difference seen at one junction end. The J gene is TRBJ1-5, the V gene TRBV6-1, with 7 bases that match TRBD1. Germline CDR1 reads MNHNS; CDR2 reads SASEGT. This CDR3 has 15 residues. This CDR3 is CASSKTGYSNQPQHF. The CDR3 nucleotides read TGTGCAAGCAGTAAGACAGGGTATAGCAATCAGCCCCAGCATTTT.

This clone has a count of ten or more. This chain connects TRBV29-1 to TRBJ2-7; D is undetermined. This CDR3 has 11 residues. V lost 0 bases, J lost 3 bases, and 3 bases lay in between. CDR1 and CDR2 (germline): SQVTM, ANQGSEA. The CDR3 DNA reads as TGCAGCGTTGAAGACAGCTACGAGCAGTACTTC. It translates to CSVEDSYEQYF.

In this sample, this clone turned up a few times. The CDR3 is CASNRDGRNQPQHF. CDR3 DNA: TGTGCCAGCAATCGAGACGGACGGAATCAGCCCCAGCATTTT. The V gene is TRBV28, the J gene TRBJ1-5; D is unclear. The V gene lost 7 bases and the J gene lost 4 bases, with 14 bases spanning the gap. CDR1 is MDHEN, CDR2 SYDVKM, per germline. The CDR3 totals 14 residues. The full variable domain, with the rest looked up from reference TRBV28 and TRBJ1-5, is DVKVTQSSRYLVKRTGEKVFLECVQDMDHENMFWYRQDPGLGLRLIYFSYDVKMKEKGDIPEGYSVSREKKERFSLILESASTNQTSMYLCASNRDGRNQPQHFGDGTRLSIL.

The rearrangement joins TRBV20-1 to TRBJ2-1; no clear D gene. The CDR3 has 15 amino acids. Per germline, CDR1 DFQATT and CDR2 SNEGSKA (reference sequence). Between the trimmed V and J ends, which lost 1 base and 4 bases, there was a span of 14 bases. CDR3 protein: CSARAPGGSYNEQFF. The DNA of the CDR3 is TGCAGTGCTAGAGCCCCTGGCGGATCGTACAATGAGCAGTTCTTC.

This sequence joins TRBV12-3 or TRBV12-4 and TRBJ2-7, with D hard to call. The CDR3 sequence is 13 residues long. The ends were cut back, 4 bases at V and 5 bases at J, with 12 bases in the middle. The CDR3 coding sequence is TGTGCCAGCAGTTCTCGACAATCACACGAGCAGTACTTC. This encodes CASSSRQSHEQYF.

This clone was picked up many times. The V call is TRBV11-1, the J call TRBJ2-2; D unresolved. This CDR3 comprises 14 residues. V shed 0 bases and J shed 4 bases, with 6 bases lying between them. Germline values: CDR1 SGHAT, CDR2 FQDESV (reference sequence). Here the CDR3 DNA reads TGTGCCAGCAGCTTAGCGCGAAGCACCGGGGAGCTGTTTTTT. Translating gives CASSLARSTGELFF.

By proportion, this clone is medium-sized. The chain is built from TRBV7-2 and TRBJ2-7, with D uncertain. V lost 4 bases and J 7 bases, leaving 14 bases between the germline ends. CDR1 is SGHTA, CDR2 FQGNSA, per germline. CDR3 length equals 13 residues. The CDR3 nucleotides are TGTGCCAGCAGCTCGGGTCTGGCGGAGGAGCAGTACTTC. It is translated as CASSSGLAEEQYF. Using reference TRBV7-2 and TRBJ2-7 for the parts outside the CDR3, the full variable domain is GAGVSQSPSNKVTEKGKDVELRCDPISGHTALYWYRQSLGQGLEFLIYFQGNSAPDKSGLPSDRFSAERTGGSVSTLTIQRTQQEDSAVYLCASSSGLAEEQYFGPGTRLTVT.

The CDR3 nucleotides are TGTGCCAGCAGTCGGACTAGCGGATACACCGGGGAGCTGTTTTTT. It encodes CASSRTSGYTGELFF. The gene calls are TRBV7-2 and TRBJ2-2, with 10 bases fitting TRBD2. Germline V gene data show CDR1 as SGHTA and CDR2 as FQGNSA. The CDR3 runs 15 residues. Trimming cost V 6 bases and J 3 bases; bases outside gene matches: 4.

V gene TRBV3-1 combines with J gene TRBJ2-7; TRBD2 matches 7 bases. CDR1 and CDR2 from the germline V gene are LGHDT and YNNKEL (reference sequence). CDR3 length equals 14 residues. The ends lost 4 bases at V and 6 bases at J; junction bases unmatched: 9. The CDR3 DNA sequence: TGTGCCAGCAGCCCCTCCGGCGGGAGCATCGAGCAGTACTTC. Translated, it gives CASSPSGGSIEQYF.

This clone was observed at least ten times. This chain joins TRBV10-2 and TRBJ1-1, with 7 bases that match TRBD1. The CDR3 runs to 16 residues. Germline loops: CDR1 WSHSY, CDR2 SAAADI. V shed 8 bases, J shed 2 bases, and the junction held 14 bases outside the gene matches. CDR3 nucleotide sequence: TGCGCCAGCCACCGACAGGGACTCGCTTTAAACACTGAAGCTTTCTTT. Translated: CASHRQGLALNTEAFF.

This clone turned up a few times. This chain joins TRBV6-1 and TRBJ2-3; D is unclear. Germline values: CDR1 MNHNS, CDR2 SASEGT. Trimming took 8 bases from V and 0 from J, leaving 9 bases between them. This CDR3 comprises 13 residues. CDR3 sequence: CASSDRSTDTQYF. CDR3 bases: TGTGCCAGCTCGGACCGCAGCACAGATACGCAGTATTTT.

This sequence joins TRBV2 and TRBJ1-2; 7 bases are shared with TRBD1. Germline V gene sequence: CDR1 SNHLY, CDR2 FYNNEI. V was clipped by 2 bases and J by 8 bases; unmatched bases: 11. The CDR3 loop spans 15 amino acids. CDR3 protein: CASSESTTGREGYTF. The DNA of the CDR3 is TGTGCCAGCAGTGAATCGACGACAGGGCGGGAGGGCTACACCTTC.

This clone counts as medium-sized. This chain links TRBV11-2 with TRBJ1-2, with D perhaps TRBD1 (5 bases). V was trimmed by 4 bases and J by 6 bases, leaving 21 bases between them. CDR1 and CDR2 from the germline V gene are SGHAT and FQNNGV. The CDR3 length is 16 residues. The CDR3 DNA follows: TGTGCCAGCAGCTCGAATCAGGGTAGGGGACCCGATGGCTACACCTTC. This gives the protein CASSSNQGRGPDGYTF.

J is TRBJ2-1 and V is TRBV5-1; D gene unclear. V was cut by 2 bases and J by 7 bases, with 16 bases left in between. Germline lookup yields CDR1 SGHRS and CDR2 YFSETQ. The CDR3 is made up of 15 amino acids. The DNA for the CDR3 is TGCGCCAGCAGCTTAGGGCAAGGAATGGGTAATGAGCAGTTCTTC. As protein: CASSLGQGMGNEQFF.

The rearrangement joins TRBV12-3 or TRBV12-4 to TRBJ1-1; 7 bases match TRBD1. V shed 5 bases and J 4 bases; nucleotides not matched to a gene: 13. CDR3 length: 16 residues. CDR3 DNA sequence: TGTGCCAGCAGTCGAGGGGGCAGGGAAAAGGCCACTGAAGCTTTCTTT. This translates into CASSRGGREKATEAFF.

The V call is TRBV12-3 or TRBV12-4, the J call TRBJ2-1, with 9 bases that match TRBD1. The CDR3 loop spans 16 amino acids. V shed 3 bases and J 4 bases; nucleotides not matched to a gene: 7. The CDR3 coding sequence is TGTGCCAGCAGTTTTGACAGGGGGGGGGTTTACAATGAGCAGTTCTTC. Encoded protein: CASSFDRGGVYNEQFF.

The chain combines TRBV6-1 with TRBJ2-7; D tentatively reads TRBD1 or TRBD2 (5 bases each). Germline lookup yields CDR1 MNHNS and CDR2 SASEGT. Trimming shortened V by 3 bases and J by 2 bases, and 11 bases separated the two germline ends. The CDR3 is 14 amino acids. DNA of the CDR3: TGTGCCAGCAGTGATCGGGGCGGCCCCTACGAGCAGTACTTC. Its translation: CASSDRGGPYEQYF.

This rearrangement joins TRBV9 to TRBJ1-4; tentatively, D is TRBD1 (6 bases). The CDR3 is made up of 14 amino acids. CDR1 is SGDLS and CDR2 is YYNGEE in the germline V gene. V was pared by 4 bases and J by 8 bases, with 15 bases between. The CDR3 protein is CASSSGASGEKLFF. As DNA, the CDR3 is TGTGCCAGCAGCTCGGGGGCCTCGGGGGAAAAACTGTTTTTT.